The entry below gives a single T cell receptor beta chain sequence along with its context. What it recognizes is unknown. The data are from a study of CD8+CD57+ T cells in acquired aplastic anemia. The wider study: Sorting CD4+ and CD8+ cells gave DNA averaging approximately 3 ug. An average of roughly 11 million reads for CD4+ cells was obtained from healthy donors.

The study's findings and limits: Patients and controls were found to share 25 to 35 CD8+ CDR3 sequences. Simpson's diversity of CD8+ cells was not significantly different in patients compared with controls.

J gave up 7 bases and V 5 bases, and 11 bases lay outside the gene matches. The CDR3 contains 15 residues. The germline V gene has CDR1 SGHTA and CDR2 FQGTGA. CDR3 and TCR beta VDJ profiling relied on genomic DNA as the template. TCRdb re-called the reads through MiXCR, storing one row per CDR3 protein. Of around 200,000 distinct CDR3 sequences listed, around 59% are singletons. Sequencing input: sorted CD4+, CD8+, or CD8+CD57+ T cells (not recorded which) from PBMCs. The TCR was taken from a human donor in good health, serving as a control. This chain uses TRBV7-3 with TRBJ2-5, with 9 bases fitting TRBD2. CDR3 nucleotides: TGTGCCAGCAGCATTAGCGGGGGCCCCTCAACGACCCAGTACTTC. Amino acids: CASSISGGPSTTQYF. Looking up the rest from reference TRBV7-3 and TRBJ2-5 gives the full variable domain: GAGVSQTPSNKVTEKGKYVELRCDPISGHTALYWYRQSLGQGPEFLIYFQGTGAADDSGLPNDRFFAVRPEGSVSTLKIQRTERGDSAVYLCASSISGGPSTTQYFGPGTRLLVL.